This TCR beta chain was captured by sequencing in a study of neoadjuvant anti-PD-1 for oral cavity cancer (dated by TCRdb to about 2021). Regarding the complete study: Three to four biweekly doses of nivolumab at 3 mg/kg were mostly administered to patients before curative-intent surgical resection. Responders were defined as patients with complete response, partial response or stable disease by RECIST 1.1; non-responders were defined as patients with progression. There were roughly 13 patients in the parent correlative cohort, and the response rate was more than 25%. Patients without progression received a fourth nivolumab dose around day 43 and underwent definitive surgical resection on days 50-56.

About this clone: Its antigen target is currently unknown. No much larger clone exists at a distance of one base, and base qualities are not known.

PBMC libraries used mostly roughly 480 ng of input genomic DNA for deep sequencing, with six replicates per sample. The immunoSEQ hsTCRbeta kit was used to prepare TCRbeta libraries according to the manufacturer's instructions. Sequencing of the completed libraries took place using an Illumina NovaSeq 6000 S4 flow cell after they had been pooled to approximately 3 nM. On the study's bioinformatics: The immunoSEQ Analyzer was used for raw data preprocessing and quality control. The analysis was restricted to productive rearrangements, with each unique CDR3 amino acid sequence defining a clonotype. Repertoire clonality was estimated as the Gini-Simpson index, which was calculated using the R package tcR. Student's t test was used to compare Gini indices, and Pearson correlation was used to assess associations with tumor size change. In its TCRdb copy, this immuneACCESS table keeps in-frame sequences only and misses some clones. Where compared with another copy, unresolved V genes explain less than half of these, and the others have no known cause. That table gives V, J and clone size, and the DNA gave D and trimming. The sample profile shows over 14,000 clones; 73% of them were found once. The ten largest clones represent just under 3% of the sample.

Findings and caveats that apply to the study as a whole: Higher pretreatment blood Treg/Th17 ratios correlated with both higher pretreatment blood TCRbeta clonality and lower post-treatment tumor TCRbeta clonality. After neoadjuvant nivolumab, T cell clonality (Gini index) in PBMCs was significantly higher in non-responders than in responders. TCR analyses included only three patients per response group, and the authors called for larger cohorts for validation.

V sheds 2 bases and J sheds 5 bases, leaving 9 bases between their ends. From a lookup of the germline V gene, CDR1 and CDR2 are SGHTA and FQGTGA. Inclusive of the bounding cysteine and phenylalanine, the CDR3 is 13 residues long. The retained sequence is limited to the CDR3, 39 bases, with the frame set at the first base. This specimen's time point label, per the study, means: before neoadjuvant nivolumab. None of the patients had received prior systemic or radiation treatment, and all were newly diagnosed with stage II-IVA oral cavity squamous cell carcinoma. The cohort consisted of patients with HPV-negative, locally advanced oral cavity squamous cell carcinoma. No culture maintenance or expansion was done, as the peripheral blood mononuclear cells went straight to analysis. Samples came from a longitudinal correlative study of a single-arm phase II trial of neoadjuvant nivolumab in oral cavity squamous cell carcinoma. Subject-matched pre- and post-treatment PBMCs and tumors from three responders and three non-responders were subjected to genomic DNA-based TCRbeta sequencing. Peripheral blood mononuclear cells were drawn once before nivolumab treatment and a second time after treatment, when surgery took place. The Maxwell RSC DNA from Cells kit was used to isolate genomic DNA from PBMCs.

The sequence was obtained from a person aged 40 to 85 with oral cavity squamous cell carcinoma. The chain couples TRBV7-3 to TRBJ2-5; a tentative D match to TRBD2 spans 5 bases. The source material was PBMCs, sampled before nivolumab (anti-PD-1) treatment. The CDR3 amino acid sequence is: CASSLFPGETQYF. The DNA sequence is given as TGTGCCAGCAGCTTATTCCCGGGGGAGACCCAGTACTTC.